This TCR beta chain appears in the sequencing data of a study of T cell responses to AZD1222 COVID-19 vaccine. Overall study results and limits: In all cases, repertoires were sampled only after the peak T cell response. Baseline seropositivity occurred in only six AZD1222 recipients. White British ancestry dominated among donors, who included more females, and clonal diversity was possibly underestimated. Unmutated variant regions are reportedly the target of nearly half of TCRs that are spike-specific.

The CDR3 extends over 15 amino acids. Trimming pared 0 bases from V and 4 bases from J, leaving 13 bases between. Per germline, CDR1 SGHRS and CDR2 YFSETQ. In the case of this clone: Its antigen is not identified.

Produced via immunoSEQ multiplex PCR; TCRdb's table is partial and in-frame only. This table has about 190,000 clones, roughly 90% appearing once. This clonotype was obtained from an adult in good health. The chain carries TRBV5-1 and TRBJ2-5, with D possibly being TRBD2 (7 bases). The sequencing here drew on peripheral blood, taken on day 0 of AZD1222 vaccination. This CDR3 reads CASSLEGGASETQYF. CDR3 sequence (DNA): TGCGCCAGCAGCTTGGAAGGGGGGGCCTCAGAGACCCAGTACTTC.